These 15 T cell receptor beta chains were sequenced from one sample in a study of CD8 T cells in ankylosing spondylitis. Whole-study results and caveats: Ankylosing spondylitis blood appeared to carry a characteristic TCR beta motif of roughly eight highly homologous variants.

TCRdb re-derived calls from the 5' RACE reads in MiXCR, one entry per CDR3 protein. The sample has hundreds of thousands of distinct CDR3 sequences, about 18% seen once; the top ten hold about two fifths. Their specific antigens are unknown. Source material: blood, either unsorted or a sorted T cell fraction (not recorded which). Source of these receptors: a male donor with ankylosing spondylitis.

This clonotype was seen a handful of times. This chain links TRBV28 with TRBJ2-5; a possible D gene is TRBD1 (7 bases). The germline V gene encodes CDR1 MDHEN and CDR2 SYDVKM. V was trimmed by 4 bases and J by 2 bases, leaving 11 bases between them. CDR3 length: 14 amino acids. The CDR3 protein is CASSSRGVQETQYF. In nucleotides, the CDR3 is TGTGCCAGCAGTTCCAGGGGGGTACAAGAGACCCAGTACTTC.

This chain's CDR3 is CASSLTGPSYEQYF. The CDR3 coding sequence is TGTGCCAGCAGCTTGACAGGCCCCTCCTACGAGCAGTACTTC. J is TRBJ2-7 and V is TRBV7-9; a possible D gene is TRBD1 (6 bases). Trimming left V 3 bases short and J 0 bases short, with 9 bases between. Germline CDR1 reads SEHNR; CDR2 reads FQNEAQ (reference sequence). The CDR3 sequence is 14 residues long.

CDR3: CATSDFAGDEQFF. The CDR3 region has the DNA TGTGCCACCAGTGATTTTGCGGGGGATGAGCAGTTCTTC. V is TRBV24-1 and J is TRBJ2-1; TRBD2 matches 7 bases. The V gene end was trimmed by 1 base and the J gene end by 8 bases; junction bases not matched to a gene: 1. The CDR3 runs 13 residues. Germline-derived CDR1 and CDR2 are KGHDR and SFDVKD.

The V gene is TRBV4-3, the J gene TRBJ1-2; no definite D call. Trimming cost V 0 bases and J 7 bases, with 15 bases left between them. This CDR3 has 15 residues. In germline, CDR1 is LGHNA, CDR2 YSLEER. CDR3 coding DNA: TGCGCCAGCAGCCAAGATCATCGCGGACCTCTTGGCTACACCTTC. It encodes CASSQDHRGPLGYTF.

This clonotype was observed a few times. This rearrangement joins TRBV7-9 to TRBJ2-7, with D tentatively TRBD1 (6 bases). Trimming left V 4 bases short and J 6 bases short, with 13 bases between. The CDR3 is 13 residues long. Looked up from germline, CDR1 is SEHNR and CDR2 is FQNEAQ (reference sequence). CDR3 DNA sequence: TGTGCCAGCAGCTCACAGGGAGCCGGCGAGCAGTACTTC. It encodes CASSSQGAGEQYF.

This clonotype showed up many times. The chain recombines TRBV6-6 with TRBJ2-3; no clear D. Trimming removed 5 bases from V and 2 bases from J, with 8 bases in between. The germline V gene has CDR1 MNHNY and CDR2 SVGAGI (reference sequence). The CDR3 has 13 amino acids. The CDR3 loop is CASSPLVTDTQYF. CDR3 DNA sequence: TGTGCCAGCAGTCCGTTGGTCACAGATACGCAGTATTTT.

This clonotype was counted at least ten times. V usage is TRBV20-1 and J usage is TRBJ2-5; 7 bases are shared with TRBD2. Germline V gives CDR1 DFQATT, CDR2 SNEGSKA (reference sequence). V trimming: 5 bases; J trimming: 0 bases; junction bases outside the gene matches: 18. The CDR3 sequence is 18 residues long. CDR3 in DNA: TGCAGTGCTCCCACCGACGCTAGCGGATACACGTACCAAGAGACCCAGTACTTC. Protein product: CSAPTDASGYTYQETQYF.

With regard to this clonotype: A much larger clone differs from this one at a single base, so this may be a read error. The chain is built from TRBV4-1 and TRBJ1-1; D unclear. Germline-derived CDR1 and CDR2 are MGHRA and YSYEKL. The CDR3 spans 13 residues. The DNA for the CDR3 is TGCGCCAGCGGGTCGGACGAGAACGCTGAAGCTTTCTTT. Protein sequence: CASGSDENAEAFF.

This clonotype was seen more than once but under ten times. As DNA, the CDR3 is TGTGCCAGCAGTTTCAAGACAGGGGGTCAACACGAGCAGTACTTC. This encodes CASSFKTGGQHEQYF. The chain employs TRBV12-3 or TRBV12-4 and TRBJ2-7, with 9 nucleotides matching TRBD1. J was trimmed by 5 bases and V by 3 bases; bases with no gene match: 8. The CDR3 extends over 15 amino acids.

The chain has TRBV6-1 and TRBJ2-7; 9 bases fit TRBD2. Unmatched junction bases numbered 8, after V lost 3 bases and J lost 5 bases. The CDR3 has 15 amino acids. Germline-derived CDR1 and CDR2 are MNHNS and SASEGT. The CDR3 loop is CASSDPVSGSDEQYF. The CDR3 DNA is TGTGCCAGCAGTGACCCCGTTAGCGGGAGTGACGAGCAGTACTTC.

The J gene is TRBJ2-1, the V gene TRBV5-1, with TRBD2 identical over 10 bases. CDR1 and CDR2 from the germline V gene are SGHRS and YFSETQ. CDR3 length: 16 amino acids. V was pared by 0 bases and J by 8 bases, with 8 bases of the junction left unmatched. CDR3 protein: CASSLVSGRIKDEQFF. The DNA of the CDR3 is TGCGCCAGCAGCTTGGTTAGCGGGAGGATTAAGGATGAGCAGTTCTTC.

This clonotype was counted only a few times. CDR3 residues: CASSDGPVNLGTPNTDTQYF. CDR3 coding DNA: TGTGCCAGCAGTGATGGGCCAGTGAATCTTGGTACGCCAAACACAGATACGCAGTATTTT. The genes are TRBV6-1 and TRBJ2-3; D gene ambiguous. The CDR3 loop spans 20 amino acids. Germline CDR1 reads MNHNS; CDR2 reads SASEGT. Trimming left V 3 bases short and J 2 bases short, with 27 bases between.

The V and J genes are TRBV6-2 or TRBV6-3 and TRBJ1-1, with no clear D. Germline V gene lookup returns CDR1 MNHEY and CDR2 SVGEGT. Trimming took 2 bases from V and 1 from J, leaving 11 bases between them. The CDR3 consists of 15 residues. CDR3 in amino acids: CASSYLGRTNTEAFF. For the CDR3, the DNA is TGTGCCAGCAGTTACCTCGGCAGGACGAACACTGAAGCTTTCTTT.

This clonotype was observed a few times. DNA of the CDR3: TGTGCCAGCAGTTACTCGAGGATGGGGAACACTGAAGCTTTCTTT. Translated: CASSYSRMGNTEAFF. This sequence joins TRBV6-5 and TRBJ1-1; D is unresolved. In germline, CDR1 is MNHEY, CDR2 SVGAGI. This CDR3 is 15 amino acids long. V gave up 0 bases and J gave up 1 base, with 9 bases separating them.

This clonotype appeared a few times. V usage is TRBV19 and J usage is TRBJ2-5, with D perhaps TRBD1 (6 bases). Germline V gene lookup returns CDR1 LNHDA and CDR2 SQIVND (reference sequence). The CDR3 runs to 13 residues. Deletions cut 5 bases from V and 3 bases from J, with 10 bases between. CDR3 sequence reads: CASSYWTEETQYF. The CDR3 DNA reads TGTGCCAGTAGTTACTGGACAGAAGAGACCCAGTACTTC. Based on the CDR3 plus reference TRBV19 and TRBJ2-5, the full variable domain is DGGITQSPKYLFRKEGQNVTLSCEQNLNHDAMYWYRQDPGQGLRLIYYSQIVNDFQKGDIAEGYSVSREKKESFPLTVTSAQKNPTAFYLCASSYWTEETQYFGPGTRLLVL.